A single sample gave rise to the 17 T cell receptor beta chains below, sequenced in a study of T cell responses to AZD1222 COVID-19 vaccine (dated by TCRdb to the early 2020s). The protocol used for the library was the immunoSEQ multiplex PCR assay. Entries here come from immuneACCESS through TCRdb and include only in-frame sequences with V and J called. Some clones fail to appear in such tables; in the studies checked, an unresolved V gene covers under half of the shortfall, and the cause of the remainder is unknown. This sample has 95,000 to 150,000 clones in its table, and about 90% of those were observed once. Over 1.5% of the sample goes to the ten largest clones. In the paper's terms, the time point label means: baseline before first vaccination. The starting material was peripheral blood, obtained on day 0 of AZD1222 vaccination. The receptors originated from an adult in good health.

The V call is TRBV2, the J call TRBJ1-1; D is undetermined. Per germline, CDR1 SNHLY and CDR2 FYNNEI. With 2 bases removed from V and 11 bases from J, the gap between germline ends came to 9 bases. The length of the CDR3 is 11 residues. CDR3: CASSEQQGAFF. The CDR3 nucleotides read TGTGCCAGCAGTGAACAACAAGGGGCTTTCTTT.

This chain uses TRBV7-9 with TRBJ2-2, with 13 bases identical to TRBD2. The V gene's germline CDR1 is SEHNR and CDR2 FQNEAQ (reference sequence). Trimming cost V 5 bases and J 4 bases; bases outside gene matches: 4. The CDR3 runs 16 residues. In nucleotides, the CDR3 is TGTGCCAGCAGCACGGGACTAGCGGGGAGCACCGGGGAGCTGTTTTTT. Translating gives CASSTGLAGSTGELFF.

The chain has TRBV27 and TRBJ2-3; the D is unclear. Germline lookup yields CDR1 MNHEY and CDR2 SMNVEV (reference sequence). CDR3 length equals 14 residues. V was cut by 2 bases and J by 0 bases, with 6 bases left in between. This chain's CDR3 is CASSLKTSTDTQYF. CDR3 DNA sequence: TGTGCCAGCAGTTTAAAGACTAGCACAGATACGCAGTATTTT.

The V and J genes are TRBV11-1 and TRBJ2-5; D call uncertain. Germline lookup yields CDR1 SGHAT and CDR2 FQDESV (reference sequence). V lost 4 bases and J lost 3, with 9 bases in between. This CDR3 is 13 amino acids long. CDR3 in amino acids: CASSSQREETQYF. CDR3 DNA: TGTGCCAGCAGCTCCCAACGGGAAGAGACCCAGTACTTC. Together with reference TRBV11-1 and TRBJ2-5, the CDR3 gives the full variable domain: EAEVAQSPRYKITEKSQAVAFWCDPISGHATLYWYRQILGQGPELLVQFQDESVVDDSQLPKDRFSAERLKGVDSTLKIQPAELGDSAMYLCASSSQREETQYFGPGTRLLVL.

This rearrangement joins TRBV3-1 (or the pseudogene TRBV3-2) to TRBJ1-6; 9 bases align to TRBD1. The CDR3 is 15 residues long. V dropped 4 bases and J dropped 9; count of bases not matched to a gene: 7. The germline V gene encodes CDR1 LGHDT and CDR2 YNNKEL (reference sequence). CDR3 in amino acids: CASSPQGTGSSPLHF. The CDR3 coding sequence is TGTGCCAGCAGCCCTCAGGGGACAGGGAGTTCACCCCTCCACTTT.

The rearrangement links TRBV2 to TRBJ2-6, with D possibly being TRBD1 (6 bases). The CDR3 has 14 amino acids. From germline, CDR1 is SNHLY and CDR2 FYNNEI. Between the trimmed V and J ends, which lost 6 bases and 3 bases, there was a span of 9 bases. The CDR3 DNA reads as TGTGCCAGCAGGCTACAGGGTGGGGCCAACGTCCTGACTTTC. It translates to CASRLQGGANVLTF.

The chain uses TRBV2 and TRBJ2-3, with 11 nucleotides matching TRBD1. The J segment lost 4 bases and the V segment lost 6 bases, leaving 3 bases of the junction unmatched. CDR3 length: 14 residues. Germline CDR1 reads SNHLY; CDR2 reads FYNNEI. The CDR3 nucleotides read TGTGCCAGCAGGAGGACAGGGGGCGCAGATACGCAGTATTTT. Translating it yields CASRRTGGADTQYF.

The CDR3 sequence: CASRWTGSYSNQPQHF. The CDR3 DNA reads as TGTGCCAGCAGATGGACAGGTTCTTATAGCAATCAGCCCCAGCATTTT. This chain uses TRBV28 with TRBJ1-5, with TRBD1 matching 7 bases. Germline CDR1 reads MDHEN; CDR2 reads SYDVKM. CDR3 size: 16 residues. V was clipped by 6 bases and J by 0 bases; unmatched bases: 8.

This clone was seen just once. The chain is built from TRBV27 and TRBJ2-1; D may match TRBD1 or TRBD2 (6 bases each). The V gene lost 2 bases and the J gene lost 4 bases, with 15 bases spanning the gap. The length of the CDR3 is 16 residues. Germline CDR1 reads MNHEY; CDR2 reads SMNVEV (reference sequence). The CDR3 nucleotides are TGTGCCAGCAGTTTAGGGGGGCCCGGAGGGTACAATGAGCAGTTCTTC. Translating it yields CASSLGGPGGYNEQFF.

CDR3 nucleotides: TGTGCCAGCAGTGAAGCCCTAGGGGGAGGGGATGAAAAACTGTTTTTT. Amino acid sequence: CASSEALGGGDEKLFF. V and J are TRBV6-1 and TRBJ1-4; TRBD1 is a possible D gene (6 bases). The CDR3 has 16 residues. Germline V gene lookup returns CDR1 MNHNS and CDR2 SASEGT. The ends were cut back, 0 bases at V and 6 bases at J, with 14 bases in the middle.

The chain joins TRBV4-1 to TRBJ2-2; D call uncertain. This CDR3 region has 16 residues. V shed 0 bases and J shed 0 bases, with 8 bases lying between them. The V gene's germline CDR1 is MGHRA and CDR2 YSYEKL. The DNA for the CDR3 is TGCGCCAGCAGCCAAGATCCCGACACGAACACCGGGGAGCTGTTTTTT. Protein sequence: CASSQDPDTNTGELFF.

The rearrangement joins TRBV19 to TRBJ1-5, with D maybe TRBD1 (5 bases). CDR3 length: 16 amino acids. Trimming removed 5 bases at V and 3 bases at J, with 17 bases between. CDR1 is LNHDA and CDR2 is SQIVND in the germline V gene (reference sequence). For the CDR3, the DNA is TGTGCCAGTAGTCCTCATCAGGGAGGGGCCAATCAGCCCCAGCATTTT. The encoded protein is CASSPHQGGANQPQHF.

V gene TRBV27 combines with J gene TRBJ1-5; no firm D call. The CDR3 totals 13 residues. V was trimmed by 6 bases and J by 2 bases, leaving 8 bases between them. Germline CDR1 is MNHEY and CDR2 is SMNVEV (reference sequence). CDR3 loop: CASSLGRNQPQHF. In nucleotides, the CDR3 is TGTGCCAGCAGCTTAGGGCGCAATCAGCCCCAGCATTTT.

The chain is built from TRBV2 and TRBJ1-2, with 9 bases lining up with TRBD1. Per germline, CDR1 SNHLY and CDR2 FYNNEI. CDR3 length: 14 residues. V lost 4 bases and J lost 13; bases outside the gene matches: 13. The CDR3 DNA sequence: TGTGCCAGCAGTGTGCAACGGGACAGGGCTTTAGTCACCTTC. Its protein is CASSVQRDRALVTF.

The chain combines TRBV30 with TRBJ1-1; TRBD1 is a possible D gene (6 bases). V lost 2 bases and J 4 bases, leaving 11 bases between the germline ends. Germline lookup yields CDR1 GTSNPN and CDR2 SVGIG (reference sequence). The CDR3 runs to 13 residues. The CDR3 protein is CAWSSRGGTEAFF. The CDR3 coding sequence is TGTGCCTGGAGTAGCAGGGGTGGCACTGAAGCTTTCTTT. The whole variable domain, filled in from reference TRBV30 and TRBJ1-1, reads SQTIHQWPATLVQPVGSPLSLECTVEGTSNPNLYWYRQAAGRGLQLLFYSVGIGQISSEVPQNLSASRPQDRQFILSSKKLLLSDSGFYLCAWSSRGGTEAFFGQGTRLTVV.

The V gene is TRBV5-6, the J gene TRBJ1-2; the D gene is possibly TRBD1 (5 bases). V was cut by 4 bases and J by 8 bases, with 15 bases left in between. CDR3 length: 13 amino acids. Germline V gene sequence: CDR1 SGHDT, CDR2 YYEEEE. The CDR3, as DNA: TGTGCCAGCAGCCCGATGGCAGGGAGAGGCTACACCTTC. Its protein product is CASSPMAGRGYTF.

CDR3 in amino acids: CSVVPEGSYGYTF. The CDR3, as DNA: TGCAGCGTTGTACCCGAGGGCTCCTATGGCTACACCTTC. The chain couples TRBV29-1 to TRBJ1-2; D remains unclear. The CDR3 totals 13 residues. Germline CDR1 SQVTM, CDR2 ANQGSEA. V dropped 4 bases and J dropped 4 bases, with 13 bases sitting between them. The variable domain in full, with the rest retrieved from reference TRBV29-1 and TRBJ1-2, is SAVISQKPSRDICQRGTSLTIQCQVDSQVTMMFWYRQQPGQSLTLIATANQGSEATYESGFVIDKFPISRPNLTFSTLTVSNMSPEDSSIYLCSVVPEGSYGYTFGSGTRLTVV.